This record looks at one T cell receptor (beta chain) sequence and its context. Antigen: not known. This sample stems from a study of identical twins. The V end was cut by 4 bases, the J end by 6 bases, with 17 bases between. The CDR3 contains 16 residues. CDR1 is SGHDT, CDR2 YYEEEE, per germline. The authors used template switching to add a universal primer site and gave cDNA unique molecular identifiers. TCRdb re-analysed the 5' RACE reads in MiXCR, keeping a single row per CDR3 protein. The repertoire holds 1.5 million to 2 million distinct CDR3 sequences, about 32% seen once, with about 0.3% in the top ten. General study findings and limits: Whereas memory repertoires showed no such difference, abundant cord blood beta clonotypes carried fewer insertions. Compared with unrelated sharing, twin-shared out-of-frame alpha sequences had more low-probability sequences. Donors were not followed over many years; analysis was cross-sectional.

Sequences were obtained from cord blood. The sequence was collected from a newborn girl in good health. This chain uses TRBV5-6 with TRBJ1-6; weak D call: TRBD1 (5 bases). The CDR3 here is CASSLLGPRSNSPLHF. Here the CDR3 DNA reads TGTGCCAGCAGCCTCCTGGGGCCCCGAAGTAATTCACCCCTCCACTTT. The complete variable domain, with remaining parts taken from reference TRBV5-6 and TRBJ1-6, reads DAGVTQSPTHLIKTRGQQVTLRCSPKSGHDTVSWYQQALGQGPQFIFQYYEEEERQRGNFPDRFSGHQFPNYSSELNVNALLLGDSALYLCASSLLGPRSNSPLHFGNGTRLTVT.